A selection of T cell receptor beta chains follows, all from one sample in a study of radiation and T cells in renal cell carcinoma. The protocol was immunoSEQ multiplex PCR, while the TCRdb copy is restricted to in-frame clones and leaves out a portion. The sample contains about 120,000 clones, 80% to 90% of which appear only once. The material sequenced was blood, taken from a patient whose treatment included radiotherapy and nephrectomy. These receptors were obtained from a woman in her sixties with renal cell carcinoma. The CDR3 runs from the conserved cysteine through the conserved F or W. A D gene is named only where the DNA matches it firmly. Size values are once, few and many counts, or a class for expanded clones, and some rows have none.

v_call: TRBV7-3; j_call: TRBJ2-1; clone_size: -; d_call: TRBD1; cdr3_aa: CASSPTGQADYNEQFF; cdr3_nt: TGTGCCAGCAGCCCCACCGGACAGGCAGACTACAATGAGCAGTTCTTC
v_call: TRBV30; j_call: TRBJ2-1; clone_size: few; d_call: -; cdr3_aa: CAWSGSRSEQFF; cdr3_nt: TGTGCCTGGAGTGGATCCCGAAGTGAGCAGTTCTTC
v_call: TRBV20-1; j_call: TRBJ2-7; clone_size: -; d_call: -; cdr3_aa: CSALTAYEQYF; cdr3_nt: TGCAGTGCCCTGACCGCTTACGAGCAGTACTTC
v_call: TRBV7-8; j_call: TRBJ2-1; clone_size: -; d_call: -; cdr3_aa: CASSSDVVGIYNEQFF; cdr3_nt: TGTGCCAGCAGCTCCGACGTCGTGGGCATTTACAATGAGCAGTTCTTC
v_call: TRBV19; j_call: TRBJ1-4; clone_size: -; d_call: -; cdr3_aa: CASSPRRHTTNEKLFF; cdr3_nt: TGTGCCAGTAGTCCCCGTAGGCATACAACTAATGAAAAACTGTTTTTT
v_call: TRBV27; j_call: TRBJ2-3; clone_size: -; d_call: -; cdr3_aa: CASSSSGTMPDTQYF; cdr3_nt: TGTGCCAGCAGTTCGTCGGGTACTATGCCAGATACGCAGTATTTT
v_call: TRBV19; j_call: TRBJ1-1; clone_size: many; d_call: -; cdr3_aa: CASKEGGIEAFF; cdr3_nt: TGTGCCAGTAAGGAGGGGGGGATTGAAGCTTTCTTT
v_call: TRBV29-1; j_call: TRBJ2-7; clone_size: once; d_call: -; cdr3_aa: CSVEHGTWQYF; cdr3_nt: TGCAGCGTTGAGCACGGGACTTGGCAGTACTTC
v_call: TRBV6-5; j_call: TRBJ2-5; clone_size: -; d_call: -; cdr3_aa: CASSSRGTQYF; cdr3_nt: TGTGCCAGCAGTTCCCGGGGGACCCAGTACTTC
v_call: TRBV9; j_call: TRBJ2-7; clone_size: few; d_call: -; cdr3_aa: CASSLAWADEQYF; cdr3_nt: TGTGCCAGCAGCCTGGCTTGGGCAGACGAGCAGTACTTC
v_call: TRBV9; j_call: TRBJ1-1; clone_size: few; d_call: -; cdr3_aa: CASSSSLQGNTEAFF; cdr3_nt: TGTGCCAGCAGCTCCAGCCTACAGGGTAACACTGAAGCTTTCTTT
v_call: TRBV19; j_call: TRBJ1-1; clone_size: -; d_call: -; cdr3_aa: CASSISWRRGTEAFF; cdr3_nt: TGTGCCAGTAGTATTTCTTGGAGGAGAGGCACTGAAGCTTTCTTT
v_call: TRBV4-3; j_call: TRBJ1-5; clone_size: -; d_call: -; cdr3_aa: CASSQDGGGYQPQHF; cdr3_nt: TGCGCCAGCAGCCAAGATGGAGGAGGGTATCAGCCCCAGCATTTT
v_call: TRBV4-3; j_call: TRBJ2-1; clone_size: -; d_call: TRBD2; cdr3_aa: CASSQALGTSGMNEQFF; cdr3_nt: TGCGCCAGCAGCCAAGCTCTGGGGACTAGCGGGATGAATGAGCAGTTCTTC
v_call: TRBV2; j_call: TRBJ1-6; clone_size: -; d_call: -; cdr3_aa: CASSESTALNSPLHF; cdr3_nt: TGTGCCAGCAGTGAAAGTACGGCCCTTAATTCACCCCTCCACTTT
v_call: TRBV5-1; j_call: TRBJ1-1; clone_size: -; d_call: -; cdr3_aa: CASSPVKANTEAFF; cdr3_nt: TGCGCCAGCAGCCCCGTGAAAGCGAACACTGAAGCTTTCTTT
v_call: TRBV5-1; j_call: TRBJ2-1; clone_size: -; d_call: -; cdr3_aa: CASSLVDNEQFF; cdr3_nt: TGCGCCAGCAGCTTGGTGGACAATGAGCAGTTCTTC
v_call: TRBV6-5; j_call: TRBJ1-6; clone_size: -; d_call: TRBD1; cdr3_aa: CASRTGDNSPLHF; cdr3_nt: TGTGCCAGCAGGACAGGGGACAATTCACCCCTCCACTTT
v_call: TRBV6-5; j_call: TRBJ1-2; clone_size: -; d_call: -; cdr3_aa: CASSPSAGTHGYTF; cdr3_nt: TGTGCCAGCAGTCCATCAGCCGGGACTCATGGCTACACCTTC
v_call: TRBV13; j_call: TRBJ1-2; clone_size: -; d_call: -; cdr3_aa: CASSLRGGQHYGYTF; cdr3_nt: TGTGCCAGCAGCTTACGTGGGGGCCAGCACTATGGCTACACCTTC
v_call: TRBV6-1; j_call: TRBJ2-3; clone_size: -; d_call: TRBD2; cdr3_aa: CASSEVSGGPDTQYF; cdr3_nt: TGTGCCAGCAGTGAAGTAAGCGGGGGGCCGGATACGCAGTATTTT
v_call: TRBV6-1; j_call: TRBJ2-7; clone_size: -; d_call: -; cdr3_aa: CASSEDARSYEQYF; cdr3_nt: TGTGCCAGCAGTGAAGACGCCAGATCCTACGAGCAGTACTTC
v_call: TRBV7-6; j_call: TRBJ1-6; clone_size: -; d_call: TRBD1; cdr3_aa: CASSLGDGQGFVSPLHF; cdr3_nt: TGTGCCAGCAGCTTAGGGGATGGACAGGGGTTCGTTTCACCCCTCCACTTT
v_call: TRBV29-1; j_call: TRBJ2-7; clone_size: once; d_call: TRBD2; cdr3_aa: CSVEEELAGDYEQYF; cdr3_nt: TGCAGCGTTGAAGAAGAACTAGCGGGAGACTACGAGCAGTACTTC
v_call: TRBV5-5; j_call: TRBJ1-1; clone_size: -; d_call: -; cdr3_aa: CASSLVGVAFF; cdr3_nt: TGTGCCAGCAGCTTGGTGGGAGTCGCTTTCTTT
v_call: TRBV2; j_call: TRBJ1-2; clone_size: -; d_call: -; cdr3_aa: CASSLSKGGGRYGYTF; cdr3_nt: TGTGCCAGCAGCCTAAGTAAGGGGGGTGGACGCTATGGCTACACCTTC
v_call: TRBV5-1; j_call: TRBJ2-7; clone_size: -; d_call: -; cdr3_aa: CASSLAPVSSYEQYF; cdr3_nt: TGCGCCAGCAGCTTGGCCCCGGTCAGCTCCTACGAGCAGTACTTC
v_call: TRBV19; j_call: TRBJ2-5; clone_size: -; d_call: TRBD1; cdr3_aa: CASGTGGAETQYF; cdr3_nt: TGTGCCAGTGGGACAGGGGGCGCGGAGACCCAGTACTTC
v_call: TRBV6-1; j_call: TRBJ2-5; clone_size: once; d_call: -; cdr3_aa: CARGGDRQETQYF; cdr3_nt: TGTGCCAGAGGCGGGGACAGACAAGAGACCCAGTACTTC
v_call: TRBV27; j_call: TRBJ1-5; clone_size: -; d_call: -; cdr3_aa: CASSFGQDQPQHF; cdr3_nt: TGTGCCAGCAGTTTCGGCCAGGATCAGCCCCAGCATTTT
v_call: TRBV5-1; j_call: TRBJ2-2; clone_size: once; d_call: -; cdr3_aa: CASIQGPDTGELFF; cdr3_nt: TGCGCCAGCATTCAGGGTCCAGACACCGGGGAGCTGTTTTTT
v_call: TRBV9; j_call: TRBJ1-1; clone_size: -; d_call: TRBD1; cdr3_aa: CASSGEFGRGTVDSAFF; cdr3_nt: TGTGCCAGCAGCGGGGAATTCGGCCGCGGGACAGTCGACTCAGCTTTCTTT
v_call: TRBV10-3; j_call: TRBJ2-5; clone_size: once; d_call: TRBD2; cdr3_aa: CAISPLSGGLAGQETQYF; cdr3_nt: TGTGCCATCAGCCCACTGAGCGGAGGGCTAGCGGGGCAAGAGACCCAGTACTTC
v_call: TRBV4-1; j_call: TRBJ2-4; clone_size: -; d_call: -; cdr3_aa: CASSQDPTRAPAKNIQYF; cdr3_nt: TGCGCCAGCAGCCAAGACCCAACCAGGGCGCCGGCCAAAAACATTCAGTACTTC
v_call: TRBV7-2; j_call: TRBJ1-2; clone_size: -; d_call: TRBD1; cdr3_aa: CASSPRGQLSYGYTF; cdr3_nt: TGTGCCAGCAGCCCGAGGGGACAGTTGAGCTATGGCTACACCTTC
v_call: TRBV28; j_call: TRBJ1-4; clone_size: -; d_call: -; cdr3_aa: CASSFQTNEKLFF; cdr3_nt: TGTGCCAGCAGTTTCCAGACTAATGAAAAACTGTTTTTT
v_call: TRBV30; j_call: TRBJ1-1; clone_size: few; d_call: TRBD1; cdr3_aa: CAWSRTGIAEAFF; cdr3_nt: TGTGCCTGGAGCAGGACAGGGATCGCTGAAGCTTTCTTT